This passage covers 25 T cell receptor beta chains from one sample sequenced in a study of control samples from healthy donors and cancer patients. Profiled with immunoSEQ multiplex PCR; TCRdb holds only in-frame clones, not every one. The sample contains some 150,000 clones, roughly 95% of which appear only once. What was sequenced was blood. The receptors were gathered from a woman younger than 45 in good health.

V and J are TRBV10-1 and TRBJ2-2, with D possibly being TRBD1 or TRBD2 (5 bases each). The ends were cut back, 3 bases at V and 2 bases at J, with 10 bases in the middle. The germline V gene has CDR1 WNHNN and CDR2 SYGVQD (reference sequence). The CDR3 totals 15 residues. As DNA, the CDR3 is TGCGCCAGCAGTGATTCCGGGACCAACACCGGGGAGCTGTTTTTT. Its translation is CASSDSGTNTGELFF.

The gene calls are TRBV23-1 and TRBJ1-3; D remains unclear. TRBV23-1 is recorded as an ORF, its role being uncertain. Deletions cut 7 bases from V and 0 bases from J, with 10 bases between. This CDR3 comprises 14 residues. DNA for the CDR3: TGCGCCAGCAAAAAGGAAATCTCTGGAAACACCATATATTTT. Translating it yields CASKKEISGNTIYF.

CDR3 bases: TGTGCCAGCAGTGGCAGTGATAATGAAAAACTGTTTTTT. It yields the protein CASSGSDNEKLFF. The rearrangement joins TRBV2 to TRBJ1-4; D is unresolved. The CDR3 is 13 residues long. Trimming pared 4 bases from V and 4 bases from J, leaving 7 bases between. Germline loops: CDR1 SNHLY, CDR2 FYNNEI.

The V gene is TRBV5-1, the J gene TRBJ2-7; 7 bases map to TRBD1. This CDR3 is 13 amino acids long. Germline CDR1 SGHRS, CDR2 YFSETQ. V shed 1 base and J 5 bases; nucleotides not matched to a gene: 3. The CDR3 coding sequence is TGCGCCAGCAGCTTGAACAGGGGTAACGAGCAGTACTTC. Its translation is CASSLNRGNEQYF.

CDR3 sequence reads: CASQATTKNIQYF. DNA of the CDR3: TGTGCCAGCCAAGCGACTACCAAAAACATTCAGTACTTC. The genes are TRBV7-9 and TRBJ2-4; perhaps TRBD2 as D (5 bases). The CDR3 length is 13 residues. Germline CDR1 reads SEHNR; CDR2 reads FQNEAQ (reference sequence). Between the trimmed V and J ends, which lost 8 bases and 2 bases, there was a span of 10 bases.

This CDR3 reads CASRPATGVPYNEQFF. In DNA form, the CDR3 reads TGTGCCAGTAGGCCGGCGACAGGGGTCCCCTACAATGAGCAGTTCTTC. The rearrangement uses TRBV19 and TRBJ2-1; 8 bases line up with TRBD1. The CDR3 length is 16 residues. Germline CDR1 LNHDA, CDR2 SQIVND (reference sequence). With 6 bases clipped from V and 2 bases from J, the junction kept 9 bases outside the gene matches.

The chain's CDR3 is CASSLARDRESSYNEQFF. CDR3 DNA: TGCGCCAGCAGCTTGGCGAGGGACAGGGAAAGCTCCTACAATGAGCAGTTCTTC. The chain couples TRBV5-1 to TRBJ2-1, with 9 bases lining up with TRBD1. Germline values: CDR1 SGHRS, CDR2 YFSETQ. The J segment lost 0 bases and the V segment lost 0 bases, leaving 7 bases of the junction unmatched. The CDR3 has 18 residues.

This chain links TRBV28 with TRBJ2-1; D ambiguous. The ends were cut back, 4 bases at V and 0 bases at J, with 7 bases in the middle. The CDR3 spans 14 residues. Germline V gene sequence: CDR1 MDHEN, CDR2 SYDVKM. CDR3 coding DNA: TGTGCCAGCAGTTCCCAGAGCTCCTACAATGAGCAGTTCTTC. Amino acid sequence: CASSSQSSYNEQFF.

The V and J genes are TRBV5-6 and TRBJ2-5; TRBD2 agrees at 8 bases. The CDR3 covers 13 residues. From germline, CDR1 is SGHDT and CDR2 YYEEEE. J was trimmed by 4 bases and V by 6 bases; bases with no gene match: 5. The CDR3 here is CASISGGAETQYF. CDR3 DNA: TGTGCCAGCATCAGCGGGGGAGCAGAGACCCAGTACTTC.

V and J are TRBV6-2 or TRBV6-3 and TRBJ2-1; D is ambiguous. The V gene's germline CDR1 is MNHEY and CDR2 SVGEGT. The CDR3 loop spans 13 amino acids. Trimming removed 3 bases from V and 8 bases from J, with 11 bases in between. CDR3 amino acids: CASSYLPYDEQFF. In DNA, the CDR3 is TGTGCCAGCAGTTATCTCCCGTATGATGAGCAGTTCTTC.

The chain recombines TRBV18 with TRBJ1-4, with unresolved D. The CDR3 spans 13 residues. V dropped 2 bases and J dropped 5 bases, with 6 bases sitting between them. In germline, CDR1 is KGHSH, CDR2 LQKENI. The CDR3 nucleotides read TGTGCCAGCTCACCAATCCAGAATGAAAAACTGTTTTTT. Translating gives CASSPIQNEKLFF.

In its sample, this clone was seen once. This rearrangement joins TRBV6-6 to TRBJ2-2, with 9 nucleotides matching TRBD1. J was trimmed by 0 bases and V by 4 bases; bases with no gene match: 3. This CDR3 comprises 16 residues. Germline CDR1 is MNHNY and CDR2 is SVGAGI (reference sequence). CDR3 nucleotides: TGTGCCAGCAGTTCCGGACAGGGGCCGAACACCGGGGAGCTGTTTTTT. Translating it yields CASSSGQGPNTGELFF.

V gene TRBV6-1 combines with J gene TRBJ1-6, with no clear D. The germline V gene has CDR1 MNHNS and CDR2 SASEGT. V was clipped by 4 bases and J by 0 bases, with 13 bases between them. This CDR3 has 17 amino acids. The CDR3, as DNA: TGTGCCAGCAGTGTTTCTAACCTGAGCTCCTATAATTCACCCCTCCACTTT. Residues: CASSVSNLSSYNSPLHF.

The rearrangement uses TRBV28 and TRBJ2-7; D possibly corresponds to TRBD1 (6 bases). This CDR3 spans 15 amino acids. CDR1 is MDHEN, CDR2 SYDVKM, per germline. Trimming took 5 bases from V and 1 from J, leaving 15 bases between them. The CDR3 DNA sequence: TGTGCCAGCAGTCCCCCAGGGGTGACTTCCTACGAGCAGTACTTC. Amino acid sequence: CASSPPGVTSYEQYF.

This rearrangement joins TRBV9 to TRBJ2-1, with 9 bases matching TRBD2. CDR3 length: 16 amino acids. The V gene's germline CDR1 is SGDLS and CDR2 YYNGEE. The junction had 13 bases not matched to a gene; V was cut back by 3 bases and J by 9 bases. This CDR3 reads CASSALAGAKGVEQFF. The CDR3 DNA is TGTGCCAGCAGCGCCTTAGCGGGGGCCAAAGGGGTTGAGCAGTTCTTC.

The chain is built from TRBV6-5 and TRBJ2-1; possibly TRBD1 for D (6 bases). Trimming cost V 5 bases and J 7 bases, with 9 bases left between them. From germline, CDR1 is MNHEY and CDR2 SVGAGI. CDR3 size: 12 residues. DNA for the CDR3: TGTGCCAGCAGTCCTACAGGGAATGAGCAGTTCTTC. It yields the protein CASSPTGNEQFF.

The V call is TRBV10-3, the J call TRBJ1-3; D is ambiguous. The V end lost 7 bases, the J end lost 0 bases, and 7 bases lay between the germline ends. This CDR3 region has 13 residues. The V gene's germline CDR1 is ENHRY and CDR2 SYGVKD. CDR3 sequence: CAIKAASGNTIYF. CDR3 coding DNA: TGTGCCATCAAGGCAGCCTCTGGAAACACCATATATTTT.

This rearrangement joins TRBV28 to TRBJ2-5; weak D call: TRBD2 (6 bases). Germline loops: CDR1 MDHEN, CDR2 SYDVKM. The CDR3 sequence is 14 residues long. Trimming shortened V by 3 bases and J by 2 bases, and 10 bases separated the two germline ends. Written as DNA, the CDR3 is TGTGCCAGCAGTTTTGGAGGGGCTCAAGAGACCCAGTACTTC. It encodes CASSFGGAQETQYF.

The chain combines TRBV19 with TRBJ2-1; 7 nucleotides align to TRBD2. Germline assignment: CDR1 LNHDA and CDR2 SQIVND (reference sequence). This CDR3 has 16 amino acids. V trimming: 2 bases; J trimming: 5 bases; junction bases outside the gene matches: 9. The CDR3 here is CASSIKVGTTDNEQFF. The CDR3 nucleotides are TGTGCCAGTAGTATAAAGGTGGGGACTACTGACAATGAGCAGTTCTTC. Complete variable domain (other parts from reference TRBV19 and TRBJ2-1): DGGITQSPKYLFRKEGQNVTLSCEQNLNHDAMYWYRQDPGQGLRLIYYSQIVNDFQKGDIAEGYSVSREKKESFPLTVTSAQKNPTAFYLCASSIKVGTTDNEQFFGPGTRLTVL.

The CDR3 DNA reads as TGCAGCGTTGAAGATTTTGGACAGGATAATGAAAAACTGTTTTTT. It is translated as CSVEDFGQDNEKLFF. The J gene is TRBJ1-4, the V gene TRBV29-1; 7 bases match TRBD1. The CDR3 is made up of 15 amino acids. The V gene's germline CDR1 is SQVTM and CDR2 ANQGSEA. J was trimmed by 4 bases and V by 0 bases; bases with no gene match: 5.

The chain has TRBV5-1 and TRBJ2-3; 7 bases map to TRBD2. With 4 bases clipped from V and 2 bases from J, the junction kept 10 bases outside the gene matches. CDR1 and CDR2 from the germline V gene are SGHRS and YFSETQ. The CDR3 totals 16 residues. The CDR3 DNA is TGCGCCAGCAGCCAGGATCCTAGCGGCTTCACAGATACGCAGTATTTT. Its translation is CASSQDPSGFTDTQYF.

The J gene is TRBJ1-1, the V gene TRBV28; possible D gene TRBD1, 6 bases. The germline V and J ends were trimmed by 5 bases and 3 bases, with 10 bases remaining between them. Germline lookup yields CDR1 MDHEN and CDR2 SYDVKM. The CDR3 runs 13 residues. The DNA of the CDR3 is TGTGCCAGCAGTATAGGACAGCACACTGAAGCTTTCTTT. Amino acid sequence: CASSIGQHTEAFF.

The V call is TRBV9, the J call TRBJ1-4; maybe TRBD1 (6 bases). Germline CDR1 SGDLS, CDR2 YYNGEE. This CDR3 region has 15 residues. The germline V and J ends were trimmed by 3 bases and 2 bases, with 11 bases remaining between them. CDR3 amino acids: CASSALDRTNEKLFF. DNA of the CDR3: TGTGCCAGCAGCGCGCTCGACAGGACTAATGAAAAACTGTTTTTT.

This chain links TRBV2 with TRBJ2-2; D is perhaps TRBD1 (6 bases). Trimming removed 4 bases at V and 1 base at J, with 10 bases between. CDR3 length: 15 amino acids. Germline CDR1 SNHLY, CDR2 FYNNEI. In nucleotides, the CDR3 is TGTGCCAGCAGTGTTACAGGGCTGAACACCGGGGAGCTGTTTTTT. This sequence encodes CASSVTGLNTGELFF.

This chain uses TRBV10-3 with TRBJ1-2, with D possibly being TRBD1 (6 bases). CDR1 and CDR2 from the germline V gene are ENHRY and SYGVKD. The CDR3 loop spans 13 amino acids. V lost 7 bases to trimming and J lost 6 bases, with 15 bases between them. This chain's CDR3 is CAITGAVHDGYTF. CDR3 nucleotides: TGTGCCATCACAGGGGCGGTCCATGATGGCTACACCTTC.